Presented here are 9 T cell receptor beta chains from one specimen sequenced in a study of blood T cell repertoires in COVID-19. Using immunoSEQ multiplex PCR, the repertoire was profiled, and TCRdb retains in-frame clones only, with some absent. Among some 240,000 clones, approximately 85% were seen once, and the ten largest hold approximately 2.4%. What was sequenced was peripheral blood. Receptors originate from a woman between 70 and 85 years old with COVID-19, enrolled during active disease.

The chain is built from TRBV15 and TRBJ1-3; 7 nucleotides match TRBD1. Trimming at V came to 4 bases and at J to 0 bases, leaving 9 bases not matched to a gene. The CDR3 length is 17 residues. The germline gives CDR1 LNHNV, CDR2 YYDKDF (reference sequence). Here the CDR3 DNA reads TGTGCCACCAGCAACCGACGACAGGGTATCTCTGGAAACACCATATATTTT. Residues: CATSNRRQGISGNTIYF.

The chain carries TRBV19 and TRBJ1-4; 7 nucleotides match TRBD1. Germline V lookup: CDR1 LNHDA, CDR2 SQIVND (reference sequence). The CDR3 length is 16 residues. Germline trimming cut 5 bases from V and 0 bases from J; bases unmatched to any gene: 6. The CDR3 protein is CASSVGTEATNEKLFF. CDR3 coding DNA: TGTGCCAGTAGTGTCGGGACAGAAGCAACTAATGAAAAACTGTTTTTT.

This clone was picked up many times. V usage is TRBV7-2 and J usage is TRBJ1-2, with 10 nucleotides matching TRBD1. Germline V gives CDR1 SGHTA, CDR2 FQGNSA. J was trimmed by 6 bases and V by 5 bases; bases with no gene match: 9. The CDR3 contains 15 residues. CDR3 nucleotide sequence: TGTGCCAGCAGCGACAGGGGGCGGGTCGATGATGGCTACACCTTC. It yields the protein CASSDRGRVDDGYTF.

The chain employs TRBV7-2 and TRBJ2-5; D is possibly TRBD1 (7 bases). CDR3 length equals 15 residues. V gave up 5 bases and J gave up 5 bases, with 18 bases separating them. Per germline, CDR1 SGHTA and CDR2 FQGNSA. CDR3 residues: CASSQGGGGDETQYF. In nucleotides, the CDR3 is TGTGCCAGCAGCCAGGGGGGAGGTGGGGACGAGACCCAGTACTTC.

J is TRBJ2-7 and V is TRBV4-3; tentatively, D is TRBD2 (5 bases). The CDR3 loop spans 13 amino acids. Germline CDR1 and CDR2: LGHNA and YSLEER. V was clipped by 1 base and J by 4 bases, with 8 bases between them. Written as DNA, the CDR3 is TGCGCCAGCAGCCAAGCGCGGGCTTACGAGCAGTACTTC. Its translation: CASSQARAYEQYF.

The genes are TRBV13 and TRBJ2-3; 7 positions agree with TRBD2. V was pared by 5 bases and J by 0 bases, with 14 bases of the junction left unmatched. The CDR3 is made up of 18 amino acids. Per the germline V gene, CDR1 is PRHDT and CDR2 is FYEKMQ (reference sequence). The CDR3 loop reads CASSLTQAGDGSTDTQYF. The CDR3 DNA is TGTGCCAGCAGCCTGACCCAGGCGGGGGATGGGAGCACAGATACGCAGTATTTT.

A remark on this clone: Other DNA sequences in the sample encode the same CDR3. Here the CDR3 DNA reads TGTGCCAGTAGTTCAACAGGGGACACTGAAGCTTTCTTT. Protein sequence: CASSSTGDTEAFF. This chain links TRBV19 with TRBJ1-1; TRBD1 matches at 7 bases. The CDR3 is made up of 13 amino acids. Trimming at V came to 5 bases and at J to 3 bases, leaving 3 bases not matched to a gene. Looked up from germline, CDR1 is LNHDA and CDR2 is SQIVND (reference sequence).

This clone was counted a single time. This chain connects TRBV29-1 to TRBJ1-1, with D unclear. CDR3 size: 12 residues. The V gene's germline CDR1 is SQVTM and CDR2 ANQGSEA. The V gene lost 4 bases and the J gene lost 1 base, with 7 bases spanning the gap. The CDR3 region has the DNA TGCAGCGTTGGAGACCAGAACACTGAAGCTTTCTTT. Its protein is CSVGDQNTEAFF.

CDR3 bases: TGTGCCAGCAGCTTAACCGGACAGAGCTATTATGGCTACACCTTC. As protein: CASSLTGQSYYGYTF. The V gene is TRBV11-3, the J gene TRBJ1-2, with D tentatively TRBD1 (6 bases). Trimming left V 2 bases short and J 5 bases short, with 15 bases between. This CDR3 has 15 residues. Germline V gene sequence: CDR1 SGHNT, CDR2 YENEEA.